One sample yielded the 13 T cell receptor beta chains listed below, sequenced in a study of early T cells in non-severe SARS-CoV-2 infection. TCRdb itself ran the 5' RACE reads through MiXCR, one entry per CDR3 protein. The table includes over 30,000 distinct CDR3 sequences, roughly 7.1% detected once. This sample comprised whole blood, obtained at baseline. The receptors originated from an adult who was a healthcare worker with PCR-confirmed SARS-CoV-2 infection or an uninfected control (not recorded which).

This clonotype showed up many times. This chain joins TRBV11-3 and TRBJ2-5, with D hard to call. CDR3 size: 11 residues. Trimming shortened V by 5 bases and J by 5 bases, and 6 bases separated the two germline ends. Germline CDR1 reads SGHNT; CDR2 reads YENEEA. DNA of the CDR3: TGTGCCAGCAGCCGTCAGGAGACCCAGTACTTC. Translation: CASSRQETQYF.

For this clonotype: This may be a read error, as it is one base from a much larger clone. This CDR3 is CASSLQGTHTDTQYF. The DNA of the CDR3 is TGTGCCAGCAGTTTACAGGGGACACACACAGATACGCAGTATTTT. The genes are TRBV11-2 and TRBJ2-3; TRBD1 aligns across 7 bases. The length of the CDR3 is 15 residues. Germline lookup yields CDR1 SGHAT and CDR2 FQNNGV. V lost 6 bases to trimming and J lost 2 bases; unmatched junction nucleotides: 8. Complete variable domain (other parts from reference TRBV11-2 and TRBJ2-3): EAGVAQSPRYKIIEKRQSVAFWCNPISGHATLYWYQQILGQGPKLLIQFQNNGVVDDSQLPKDRFSAERLKGVDSTLKIQPAKLEDSAVYLCASSLQGTHTDTQYFGPGTRLTVL.

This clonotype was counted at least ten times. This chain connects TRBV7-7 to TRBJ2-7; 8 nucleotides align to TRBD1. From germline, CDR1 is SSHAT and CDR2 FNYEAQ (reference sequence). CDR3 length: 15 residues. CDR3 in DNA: TGTGCTAGCAGCTTACCGACAGGGGACAACTACGAGCAGTACGTC. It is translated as CASSLPTGDNYEQYV.

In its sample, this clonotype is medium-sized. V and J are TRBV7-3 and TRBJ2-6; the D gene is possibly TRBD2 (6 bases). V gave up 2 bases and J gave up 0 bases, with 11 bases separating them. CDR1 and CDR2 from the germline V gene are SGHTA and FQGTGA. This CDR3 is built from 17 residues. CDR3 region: CASSLGGTASGANVLTF. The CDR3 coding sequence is TGTGCCAGCAGCTTAGGAGGGACCGCCTCTGGGGCCAACGTCCTGACTTTC.

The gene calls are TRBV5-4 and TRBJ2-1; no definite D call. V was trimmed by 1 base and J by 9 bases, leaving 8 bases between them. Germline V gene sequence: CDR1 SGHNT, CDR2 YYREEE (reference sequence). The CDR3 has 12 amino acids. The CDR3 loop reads CASSLWNSEQFF. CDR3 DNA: TGTGCCAGCAGCTTGTGGAACAGTGAGCAGTTCTTC.

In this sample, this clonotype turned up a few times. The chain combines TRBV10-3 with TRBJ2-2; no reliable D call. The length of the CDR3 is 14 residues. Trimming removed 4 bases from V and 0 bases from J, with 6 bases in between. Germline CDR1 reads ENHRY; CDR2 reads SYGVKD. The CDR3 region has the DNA TGTGCCATCAGTGTTTCAGCGAACACCGGGGAGCTGTTTTTT. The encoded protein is CAISVSANTGELFF.

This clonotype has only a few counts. The CDR3 protein is CSAPVGWAVQETQYF. CDR3 sequence (DNA): TGCAGTGCTCCCGTAGGGTGGGCAGTCCAAGAGACCCAGTACTTC. This chain joins TRBV20-1 and TRBJ2-5; D remains ambiguous. There are 15 residues in the CDR3. Trimming pared 5 bases from V and 1 base from J, leaving 17 bases between. The V gene's germline CDR1 is DFQATT and CDR2 SNEGSKA (reference sequence).

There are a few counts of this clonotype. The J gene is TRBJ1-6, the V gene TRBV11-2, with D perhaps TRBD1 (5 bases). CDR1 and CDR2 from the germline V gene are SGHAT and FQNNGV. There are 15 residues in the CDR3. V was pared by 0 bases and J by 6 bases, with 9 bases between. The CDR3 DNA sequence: TGTGCCAGCAGCTTAGAAACAGGTCGTAATTCACCCCTCCACTTT. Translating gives CASSLETGRNSPLHF.

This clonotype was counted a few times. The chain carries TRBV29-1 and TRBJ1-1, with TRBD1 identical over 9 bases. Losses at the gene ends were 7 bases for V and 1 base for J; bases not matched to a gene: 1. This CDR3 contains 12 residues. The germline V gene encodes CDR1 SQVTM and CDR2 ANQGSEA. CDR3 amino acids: CSEGQGNTEAFF. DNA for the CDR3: TGCAGCGAGGGACAGGGGAACACTGAAGCTTTCTTT.

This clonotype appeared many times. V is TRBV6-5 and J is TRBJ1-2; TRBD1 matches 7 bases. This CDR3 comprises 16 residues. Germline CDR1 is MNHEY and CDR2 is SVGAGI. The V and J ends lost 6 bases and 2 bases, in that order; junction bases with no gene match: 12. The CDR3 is CASSNIRTGGNYGYTF. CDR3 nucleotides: TGTGCCAGCAGCAATATCAGGACAGGAGGGAACTATGGCTACACCTTC.

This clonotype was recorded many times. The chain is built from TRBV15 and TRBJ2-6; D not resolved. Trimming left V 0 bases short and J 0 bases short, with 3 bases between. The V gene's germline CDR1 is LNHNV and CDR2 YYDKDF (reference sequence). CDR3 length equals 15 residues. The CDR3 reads CATSRDNSGANVLTF. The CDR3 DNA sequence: TGTGCCACCAGCAGAGACAACTCTGGGGCCAACGTCCTGACTTTC. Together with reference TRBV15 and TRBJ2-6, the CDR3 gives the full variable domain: DAMVIQNPRYQVTQFGKPVTLSCSQTLNHNVMYWYQQKSSQAPKLLFHYYDKDFNNEADTPDNFQSRRPNTSFCFLDIRSPGLGDTAMYLCATSRDNSGANVLTFGAGSRLTVL.

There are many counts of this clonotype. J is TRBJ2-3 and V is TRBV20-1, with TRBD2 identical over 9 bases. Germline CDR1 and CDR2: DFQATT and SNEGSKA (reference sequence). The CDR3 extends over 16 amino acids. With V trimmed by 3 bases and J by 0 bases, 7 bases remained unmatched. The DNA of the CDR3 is TGCAGTGCTAGCCCGCTAGCGGGACGTAGCACAGATACGCAGTATTTT. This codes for CSASPLAGRSTDTQYF.

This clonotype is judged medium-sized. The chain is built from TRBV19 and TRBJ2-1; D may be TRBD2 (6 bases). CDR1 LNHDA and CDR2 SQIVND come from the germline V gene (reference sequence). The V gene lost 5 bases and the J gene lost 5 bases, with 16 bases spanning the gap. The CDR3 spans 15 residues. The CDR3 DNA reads TGTGCCAGTAGTCTGCCTTGGGGACTGAACAATGAGCAGTTCTTC. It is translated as CASSLPWGLNNEQFF.